A selection of T cell receptor beta chains follows, all from one sample in a study of blood T cell repertoires in COVID-19. Only in-frame clones appear in the TCRdb table, and some are missing; sequencing was by immunoSEQ multiplex PCR. Counted here are approximately 300,000 clones, roughly nine tenths occurring once; the ten biggest clones make up less than 6%. The sample taken for sequencing was PBMCs or T cells enriched from blood (not recorded which). Receptors were obtained from a woman in her 30s who had recovered from COVID-19. The CDR3 runs from the conserved cysteine through the conserved F or W. D genes are given only for firm matches. Some rows mark clone size as missing; the rest say once, few, many or name a class of expanded clone.

- | TRBJ1-1 | TRBV6-6 | - | TGTGCCAGCAGTTCCGTCAAGGGAGTACGGACTGAAGCTTTCTTT | CASSSVKGVRTEAFF
- | TRBJ1-2 | TRBV3-1/TRBV3-2 | TRBD1 | TGTGCCAGCAGCCCCCTGGGACAGAACTATGGCTACACCTTC | CASSPLGQNYGYTF
- | TRBJ1-6 | TRBV5-1 | - | TGCGCCAGCAGCTTGCAACCCACGGGGGTCGATAATTCACCCCTCCACTTT | CASSLQPTGVDNSPLHF
once | TRBJ2-6 | TRBV2 | - | TGTGCCGGTCTGTTTAGAGCTGGGGCCAACGTCCTGACTTTC | CAGLFRAGANVLTF
- | TRBJ2-2 | TRBV30 | - | TGTGCCTGGAGTGTGGGAGACACCGGGGAGCTGTTTTTT | CAWSVGDTGELFF
- | TRBJ1-4 | TRBV7-9 | TRBD1 | TGTGCCAGTGACAGGGTTTCCGCTAATGAAAAACTGTTTTTT | CASDRVSANEKLFF
- | TRBJ2-7 | TRBV5-1 | - | TGCGCCAGCAGCTTTACAGAATACGAGCAGTACTTC | CASSFTEYEQYF
- | TRBJ2-7 | TRBV5-1 | - | TGCGCCAGCAGCTTGGGGGGCGACTACGAGCAGTACTTC | CASSLGGDYEQYF
- | TRBJ1-2 | TRBV2 | TRBD1 | TGTGCCAGCAGGGGTGGACAGGCCCGGTTCTATGGCTACACCTTC | CASRGGQARFYGYTF
- | TRBJ1-1 | TRBV19 | TRBD1 | TGTGCCAGTAGTACCCAAACAGGGGCTGGGACTGAAGCTTTCTTT | CASSTQTGAGTEAFF
- | TRBJ1-1 | TRBV23-1 | TRBD1 | TGCGCCAGCAGTCAATCGACAGGGGGTTCTCCTGAAGCTTTCTTT | CASSQSTGGSPEAFF
- | TRBJ1-2 | TRBV11-2 | - | TGTGCCAGCAGCTTAACTGGCTATGGCTACACCTTC | CASSLTGYGYTF
once | TRBJ2-3 | TRBV3-1/TRBV3-2 | - | TGTGCCAGCAGCCAAGACCGCGGGGTTGGGGATACGCAGTATTTT | CASSQDRGVGDTQYF
- | TRBJ2-7 | TRBV10-3 | - | TGTGCCATCAGGCCCCCCGGGAGCTCCTACGAGCAGTACTTC | CAIRPPGSSYEQYF
- | TRBJ1-3 | TRBV6-2/TRBV6-3 | - | TGTGCCAGCAGTTACTCGTGGAGAGGAAACACCATATATTTT | CASSYSWRGNTIYF
- | TRBJ1-2 | TRBV18 | TRBD1 | TGTGCCAGCTCACCGGTGACAGGGGTTGAGGGCTACACCTTC | CASSPVTGVEGYTF
- | TRBJ1-2 | TRBV5-1 | TRBD1 | TGCGCCAGCAGCCTGGACAGGGGGTTCTATGGCTACACCTTC | CASSLDRGFYGYTF
- | TRBJ1-2 | TRBV12-3/TRBV12-4 | - | TGTGCCAGCAGCCCCGAACTCTACTATGGCTACACCTTC | CASSPELYYGYTF
- | TRBJ1-2 | TRBV18 | TRBD1 | TGTGCCAGCTCACTACACCCCTCGATAGACAGGGAATATGGCTACACCTTC | CASSLHPSIDREYGYTF
- | TRBJ2-1 | TRBV27 | - | TGTGCCAGCAGTTCCCTAACCCGGGGGAATGAGCAGTTCTTC | CASSSLTRGNEQFF
- | TRBJ1-2 | TRBV6-6 | - | TGTGCCAGCAGTCGTCGTAGGGAGAGCTATGGCTACACCTTC | CASSRRRESYGYTF
- | TRBJ2-7 | TRBV27 | TRBD1 | TGTGCCAGCAGTTCCGACAGGGGCCCACCCTACGAGCAGTACTTC | CASSSDRGPPYEQYF
- | TRBJ1-2 | TRBV19 | - | TGTGCCAGTTCGTCCACGGGGAGGGCTAACTATGGCTACACCTTC | CASSSTGRANYGYTF
- | TRBJ2-5 | TRBV19 | TRBD1 | TGTGCCAGTAGGGGGACAGGGGGCGAATGGCAGTACTTC | CASRGTGGEWQYF
- | TRBJ2-1 | TRBV2 | TRBD2 | TGTGCCAGCACCCAGACTAGCGGGGGACTCAATGAGCAGTTCTTC | CASTQTSGGLNEQFF
- | TRBJ1-1 | TRBV1 | - | TGCACCAGCAGCCAACCCCGGGACAGGGGACGGGGCACTGAAGCTTTCTTT | CTSSQPRDRGRGTEAFF
once | TRBJ1-5 | TRBV30 | - | TGTGCCTGGAGTGTAGGGACACTTTCCAATCAGCCCCAGCATTTT | CAWSVGTLSNQPQHF
- | TRBJ1-5 | TRBV27 | TRBD1 | TGTGCCAGCAGTCCGACCCGACAGGGCCACAATCAGCCCCAGCATTTT | CASSPTRQGHNQPQHF
- | TRBJ1-4 | TRBV19 | - | TGTGCCAGTAGTATCACAGGGTACTTGGAAAAACTGTTTTTT | CASSITGYLEKLFF
- | TRBJ2-7 | TRBV6-6 | - | TGTGCCAGCAGTATTACAGGGATAATGCGCTACGAGCAGTACTTC | CASSITGIMRYEQYF
- | TRBJ2-2 | TRBV9 | TRBD2 | TGTGCCAGCAGCGTCAGCGGGGGATCCGGGGAGCTGTTTTTT | CASSVSGGSGELFF
- | TRBJ1-1 | TRBV9 | TRBD1 | TGTGCCAGCAGCGAAGAGAGGGGGACAGGGGTGACTGAAGCTTTCTTT | CASSEERGTGVTEAFF
- | TRBJ2-5 | TRBV5-1 | TRBD1 | TGCGCCAGCAGCTTAGGACAGGGAGAAGAGACCCAGTACTTC | CASSLGQGEETQYF
- | TRBJ1-4 | TRBV19 | - | TGTGCCAGTAGTATAGCTGCAGGTAGACTGTTTTTT | CASSIAAGRLFF